One sample yielded the 8 T cell receptor beta chains listed below, sequenced in a study of T cells in Graves' hyperthyroidism and ophthalmopathy. Authors of the study amplified TCR beta CDR3 regions from RNA transcripts. First-round RT-PCR of the TCR CDR3 relied on the HTBI primer set. Each CDR3 protein is one row after TCRdb ran MiXCR on the multiplex PCR reads. Here the sample spans hundreds of thousands of distinct CDR3 sequences, approximately 15% being singletons. Specimen: blood. The receptors derive from a woman aged 18 to 35 with Graves' hyperthyroidism.

Here the CDR3 DNA reads TGTGCCACCAGCAGAGATGCAGGACAGGGACGAACCGGGGAGCTGTTTTTT. Protein: CATSRDAGQGRTGELFF. The chain uses TRBV15 and TRBJ2-2; 8 bases are shared with TRBD1. V dropped 0 bases and J dropped 5; count of bases not matched to a gene: 8. Germline V gene lookup returns CDR1 LNHNV and CDR2 YYDKDF (reference sequence). The CDR3 has 17 amino acids.

This chain links TRBV5-4 with TRBJ2-5; TRBD1 matches at 10 bases. The CDR3 runs to 15 residues. V lost 4 bases to trimming and J lost 5 bases; unmatched junction nucleotides: 8. Germline values: CDR1 SGHNT, CDR2 YYREEE (reference sequence). The DNA of the CDR3 is TGTGCCAGCAGCACCGGGACAGGGGTAGGCGAGACCCAGTACTTC. The encoded protein is CASSTGTGVGETQYF.

This clonotype was recorded at least ten times. This chain joins TRBV12-3 or TRBV12-4 and TRBJ2-5, with D possibly TRBD1 on 5 matching bases. The CDR3 is 13 residues long. V was cut by 3 bases and J by 1 base, with 6 bases left in between. The CDR3 loop is CASSFRVQETQYF. Written as DNA, the CDR3 is TGTGCCAGCAGTTTCAGGGTCCAAGAGACCCAGTACTTC.

This clonotype was seen repeatedly, ten times or more. The chain couples TRBV6-1 to TRBJ2-7; TRBD1 agrees at 7 bases. V dropped 6 bases and J dropped 0; count of bases not matched to a gene: 5. In germline, CDR1 is MNHNS, CDR2 SASEGT. The CDR3 is made up of 14 amino acids. The CDR3 sequence: CASRGQRSSYEQYF. The CDR3 nucleotides are TGTGCCAGCAGGGGACAGAGGAGCTCCTACGAGCAGTACTTC.

This clonotype was detected a few times. The gene calls are TRBV2 and TRBJ1-1, with D maybe TRBD1 (6 bases). Germline lookup yields CDR1 SNHLY and CDR2 FYNNEI. Trimming removed 11 bases at V and 0 bases at J, with 22 bases between. CDR3 size: 16 residues. Written as DNA, the CDR3 is TGTGCCTCACCAACAGGGCAAAGGGTCATGAACACTGAAGCTTTCTTT. It specifies CASPTGQRVMNTEAFF.

Many counts were recorded for this clonotype. This sequence joins TRBV2 and TRBJ1-2; a possible D gene is TRBD1 (5 bases). The V end was cut by 6 bases, the J end by 0 bases, with 11 bases between. Per the germline V gene, CDR1 is SNHLY and CDR2 is FYNNEI. CDR3 length equals 14 residues. CDR3 coding DNA: TGTGCCAGCAGCAGGGACGAAGCTAACTATGGCTACACCTTC. Amino acids: CASSRDEANYGYTF. Combining the CDR3 with reference TRBV2 and TRBJ1-2 gives the whole variable domain EPEVTQTPSHQVTQMGQEVILRCVPISNHLYFYWYRQILGQKVEFLVSFYNNEISEKSEIFDDQFSVERPDGSNFTLKIRSTKLEDSAMYFCASSRDEANYGYTFGSGTRLTVV.

This clonotype has a count of ten or more. The V and J genes are TRBV12-3 or TRBV12-4 and TRBJ2-7, with 12 nucleotides matching TRBD2. Trimming took 3 bases from V and 4 from J; bases not matched to a gene: 4. There are 15 residues in the CDR3. CDR3 loop: CASSFLTSGSYEQYF. In DNA form, the CDR3 reads TGTGCCAGCAGTTTTTTGACTAGCGGGAGTTACGAGCAGTACTTC.

This clonotype was seen repeatedly, ten times or more. The chain has TRBV2 and TRBJ2-7; 10 bases are shared with TRBD2. From germline, CDR1 is SNHLY and CDR2 FYNNEI. The V segment lost 9 bases and the J segment 2 bases; nucleotides outside the gene matches: 4. This CDR3 has 13 amino acids. The CDR3 is CARRTSGTYEQYF. In DNA form, the CDR3 reads TGTGCCAGAAGGACTAGCGGAACCTACGAGCAGTACTTC.